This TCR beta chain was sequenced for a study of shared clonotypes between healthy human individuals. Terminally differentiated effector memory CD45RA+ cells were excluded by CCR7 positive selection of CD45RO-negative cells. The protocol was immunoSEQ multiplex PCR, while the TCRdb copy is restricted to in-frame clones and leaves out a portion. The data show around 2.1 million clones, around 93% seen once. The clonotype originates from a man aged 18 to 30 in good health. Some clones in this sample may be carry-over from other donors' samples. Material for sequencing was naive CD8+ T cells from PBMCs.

The CDR3 nucleotides read TGTGCCAGCAGTGAAACGGGCCAGAGGGAGACCCAGTACTTC. It yields the protein CASSETGQRETQYF. The rearrangement links TRBV2 to TRBJ2-5; D unresolved. The CDR3 consists of 14 residues. The germline V and J ends were trimmed by 2 bases and 5 bases, with 12 bases remaining between them. Germline CDR1 and CDR2: SNHLY and FYNNEI.